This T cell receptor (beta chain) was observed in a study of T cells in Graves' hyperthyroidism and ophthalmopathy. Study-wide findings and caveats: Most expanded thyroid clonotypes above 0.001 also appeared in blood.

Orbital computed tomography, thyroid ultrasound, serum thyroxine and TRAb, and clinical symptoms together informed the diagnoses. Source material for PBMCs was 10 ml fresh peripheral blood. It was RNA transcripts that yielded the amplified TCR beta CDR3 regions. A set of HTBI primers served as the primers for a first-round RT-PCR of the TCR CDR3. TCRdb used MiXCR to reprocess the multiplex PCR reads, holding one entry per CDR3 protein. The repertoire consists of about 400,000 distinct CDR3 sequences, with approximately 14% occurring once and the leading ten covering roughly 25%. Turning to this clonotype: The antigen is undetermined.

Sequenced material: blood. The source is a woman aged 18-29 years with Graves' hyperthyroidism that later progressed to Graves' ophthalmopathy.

The CDR3 here is CASRDRNNQPQHF. The CDR3 DNA follows: TGTGCCAGCCGGGACAGGAACAATCAGCCCCAGCATTTT. The chain employs TRBV28 and TRBJ1-5, with 8 bases matching TRBD1. This CDR3 region has 13 residues. Per the germline V gene, CDR1 is MDHEN and CDR2 is SYDVKM. The V gene end was trimmed by 8 bases and the J gene end by 3 bases; junction bases not matched to a gene: 3.